The 16 T cell receptor beta chains below come from one sample, sequenced in a study of early T cells in non-severe SARS-CoV-2 infection. TCRdb redid the calling of the 5' RACE reads with MiXCR, one entry per CDR3 protein. The sample yields over 50,000 distinct CDR3 sequences, less than 9.5% seen once. The sequenced material came from whole blood. The receptors were gathered from an adult who was a healthcare worker with PCR-confirmed SARS-CoV-2 infection or an uninfected control (not recorded which).

This clonotype has ten or more counts. The chain has TRBV27 and TRBJ2-7; D is possibly TRBD1 (7 bases). Trimming took off 2 bases at V and 3 bases at J, with 8 bases between the two ends. The CDR3 is 13 amino acids. From germline, CDR1 is MNHEY and CDR2 SMNVEV (reference sequence). In DNA form, the CDR3 reads TGTGCCAGCAGTTTACAGGGGGGCTACGAGCAGTACTTC. It specifies CASSLQGGYEQYF.

The sample holds many counts of this clonotype. The chain is built from TRBV20-1 and TRBJ2-7; 11 nucleotides agree with TRBD1. Germline CDR1 is DFQATT and CDR2 is SNEGSKA (reference sequence). The J segment lost 3 bases and the V segment lost 6 bases, leaving 7 bases of the junction unmatched. The CDR3 has 14 amino acids. Here the CDR3 reads CSAQPGTGGYEQYF. CDR3 DNA: TGCAGTGCACAGCCGGGGACAGGGGGCTACGAGCAGTACTTC.

This clonotype has at least ten counts. CDR3 nucleotides: TGTGCCAGCAGTGGCCGGGACAGGGGCAATGAGCAGTTCTTC. This translates into CASSGRDRGNEQFF. The chain is built from TRBV7-6 and TRBJ2-1; 10 nucleotides line up with TRBD1. The germline V gene encodes CDR1 SGHVS and CDR2 FNYEAQ. The CDR3 extends over 14 amino acids. The trim removed 6 bases at V and 6 bases at J, leaving 5 bases unmatched.

This clonotype was picked up a small number of times. The V and J genes are TRBV28 and TRBJ2-1, with 11 nucleotides matching TRBD2. The V gene's germline CDR1 is MDHEN and CDR2 SYDVKM. The CDR3 extends over 23 amino acids. Losses at the gene ends were 1 base for V and 0 bases for J; bases not matched to a gene: 20. The DNA of the CDR3 is TGTGCCAGCAGTTTATTGAAGGTGATAGCGGGAGGGCACTTCCCGAGCTCCTACAATGAGCAGTTCTTC. Protein: CASSLLKVIAGGHFPSSYNEQFF.

There are a few counts of this clonotype. The genes are TRBV18 and TRBJ1-2; 9 bases line up with TRBD1. Trimming removed 1 base from V and 4 bases from J; junction bases left unmatched: 13. This CDR3 has 18 amino acids. Germline V gene data show CDR1 as KGHSH and CDR2 as LQKENI. The CDR3 is CASSPLSQGAARTYGYTF. CDR3 nucleotides: TGTGCCAGCTCACCACTCTCACAGGGGGCGGCCCGGACCTATGGCTACACCTTC.

This chain links TRBV11-2 with TRBJ2-3, with D perhaps matching TRBD2 (5 bases). Germline-derived CDR1 and CDR2 are SGHAT and FQNNGV. V was shortened by 5 bases and J by 4 bases, with 10 bases between the two germline ends. The CDR3 totals 13 residues. The CDR3 sequence is CASSPQLADTQYF. CDR3 DNA: TGTGCCAGCAGCCCTCAACTAGCAGATACGCAGTATTTT.

This clonotype was detected ten times or more. The CDR3 loop reads CSATKGMYTEAFF. CDR3 sequence (DNA): TGCAGTGCTACAAAGGGGATGTACACTGAAGCTTTCTTT. The genes are TRBV20-1 and TRBJ1-1; D perhaps matches TRBD1 (5 bases). V was cut by 4 bases and J by 3 bases, with 12 bases left in between. The CDR3 runs 13 residues. Germline loops: CDR1 DFQATT, CDR2 SNEGSKA (reference sequence).

The chain recombines TRBV15 with TRBJ1-1, with D maybe TRBD1 (5 bases). CDR1 and CDR2 from the germline V gene are LNHNV and YYDKDF (reference sequence). The V end lost 6 bases, the J end lost 5 bases, and 16 bases lay between the germline ends. This CDR3 is 14 amino acids long. The CDR3 DNA reads TGTGCCACCAGTTCCGGGGCGTCGGGGACTGAAGCTTTCTTT. It specifies CATSSGASGTEAFF.

There are a few counts of this clonotype. The chain uses TRBV9 and TRBJ2-2; unclear D gene. Germline CDR1 and CDR2: SGDLS and YYNGEE. Trimming took 0 bases from V and 4 from J, leaving 4 bases between them. The CDR3 length is 13 residues. CDR3 sequence (DNA): TGTGCCAGCAGCGTAGAGGGCACCGGGGAGCTGTTTTTT. This translates into CASSVEGTGELFF.

V gene TRBV6-5 combines with J gene TRBJ2-7; the D gene is possibly TRBD1 (5 bases). Trimming stripped 6 bases from V and 5 bases from J, with 17 bases between. Germline CDR1 reads MNHEY; CDR2 reads SVGAGI. The CDR3 contains 14 residues. In DNA form, the CDR3 reads TGTGCCAGCAGCATGACAGTACATACCCACGAGCAGTACTTC. Protein: CASSMTVHTHEQYF.

This clonotype occurred a few times. This chain connects TRBV7-6 to TRBJ2-1, with TRBD1 matching 9 bases. CDR3 length: 14 residues. Germline V lookup: CDR1 SGHVS, CDR2 FNYEAQ. J lost 6 bases, V lost 4 bases, and 4 bases had no gene match. This chain's CDR3 is CASSSQDRGNEQFF. DNA of the CDR3: TGTGCCAGCAGCTCTCAGGACAGGGGCAATGAGCAGTTCTTC.

The table lists this clonotype with many counts. The rearrangement uses TRBV27 and TRBJ2-1, with D uncertain. The CDR3 spans 17 residues. The V gene lost 4 bases and the J gene lost 5 bases, with 21 bases spanning the gap. Per the germline V gene, CDR1 is MNHEY and CDR2 is SMNVEV (reference sequence). CDR3 bases: TGTGCCAGCAGTTCCCCTCGCGGCCTATCAAGAGACAATGAGCAGTTCTTC. Amino acid sequence: CASSSPRGLSRDNEQFF.

This clonotype was counted ten times or more. This chain links TRBV9 with TRBJ1-6, with a weak D call TRBD1 (5 bases). V lost 4 bases and J lost 9, with 17 bases in between. The germline gives CDR1 SGDLS, CDR2 YYNGEE. The CDR3 loop spans 15 amino acids. CDR3 region: CASSPAGGKGSPLHF. DNA for the CDR3: TGTGCCAGCAGCCCTGCGGGGGGGAAGGGTTCACCCCTCCACTTT.

This clonotype was recorded a few times. This rearrangement joins TRBV2 to TRBJ2-5; TRBD2 might be the D (7 bases). The V and J ends lost 6 bases and 0 bases respectively, with 14 bases between them. Looked up from germline, CDR1 is SNHLY and CDR2 is FYNNEI. The CDR3 consists of 15 residues. The CDR3 nucleotides are TGTGCCAGCAGCCGGGGGGCAGTCGACCAAGAGACCCAGTACTTC. Protein product: CASSRGAVDQETQYF.

The chain uses TRBV6-6 and TRBJ2-7; 8 nucleotides line up with TRBD2. This CDR3 contains 15 residues. Germline CDR1 reads MNHNY; CDR2 reads SVGAGI (reference sequence). V was pared by 5 bases and J by 3 bases, with 9 bases of the junction left unmatched. The DNA of the CDR3 is TGTGCCAGCAGTCCCCAGCGGGGGCCAGACTACGAGCAGTACTTC. Translating it yields CASSPQRGPDYEQYF.

The chain couples TRBV5-1 to TRBJ2-2; no clear D gene. There are 15 residues in the CDR3. From germline, CDR1 is SGHRS and CDR2 YFSETQ. V gave up 1 base and J gave up 5 bases, with 12 bases separating them. This chain's CDR3 is CASSLNRQRTGELFF. CDR3 sequence (DNA): TGCGCCAGCAGCTTGAATCGGCAGAGAACCGGGGAGCTGTTTTTT.